These T cell receptor beta chains were read from a single sample in a study of T-cell reconstitution after alpha-beta-depleted transplantation in children. From the PCR reads, TCRdb called clonotypes with MiXCR, one entry per CDR3 protein. Here the sample spans some 830,000 distinct CDR3 sequences, about 15% being singletons. Sequencing used PBMCs, mostly from graft donor cells, obtained 360 days after TCRalphabeta/CD19-depleted stem cell transplant. All receptors derive from a male patient between 5 and 17 years old who had a stem cell transplant for acute lymphoblastic leukemia, so the T cells may come from the graft donor. Each CDR3 is given with its conserved first and last residue.

v_call: TRBV11-3
cdr3_length: 12
j_call: TRBJ2-7
cdr3_aa: CASSPGHNEQYF

v_call: TRBV27
cdr3_length: 13
j_call: TRBJ2-1
cdr3_aa: CATRTSTYNEQFF

v_call: TRBV29-1
cdr3_length: 14
j_call: TRBJ2-1
cdr3_aa: CSVVDRGAYNEQFF

v_call: TRBV12-3/TRBV12-4
cdr3_length: 17
j_call: TRBJ2-3
cdr3_aa: CASSRPTTGGRTDTQYF

v_call: TRBV11-2
cdr3_length: 18
j_call: TRBJ2-3
cdr3_aa: CASSLRSMGTSDTDTQYF

v_call: TRBV4-1
cdr3_length: 17
j_call: TRBJ2-3
cdr3_aa: CASSQHLAGASTDTQYF

v_call: TRBV7-9
cdr3_length: 16
j_call: TRBJ2-5
cdr3_aa: CASRMGGKSRQETQYF

v_call: TRBV7-2
cdr3_length: 14
j_call: TRBJ2-5
cdr3_aa: CASSLGGTGETQYF

v_call: TRBV15
cdr3_length: 16
j_call: TRBJ2-2
cdr3_aa: CATSRGPTNTAGELFF

v_call: TRBV7-2
cdr3_length: 16
j_call: TRBJ2-3
cdr3_aa: CASSLFTSGLSDTQYF

v_call: TRBV30
cdr3_length: 14
j_call: TRBJ2-1
cdr3_aa: CASNRGSRYNEQFF

v_call: TRBV9
cdr3_length: 14
j_call: TRBJ2-2
cdr3_aa: CASSAGTDTGELFF

v_call: TRBV9
cdr3_length: 15
j_call: TRBJ1-2
cdr3_aa: CASSVTGEVSYGYTF

v_call: TRBV2
cdr3_length: 15
j_call: TRBJ2-7
cdr3_aa: CASSEPQDLSYEQYF

v_call: TRBV30
cdr3_length: 13
j_call: TRBJ1-5
cdr3_aa: CAWSRGSNQPQHF

v_call: TRBV21-1
cdr3_length: 14
j_call: TRBJ2-7
cdr3_aa: CASSKRLAGVQQYF

v_call: TRBV5-4
cdr3_length: 12
j_call: TRBJ2-7
cdr3_aa: CASVEDSGEQYF

v_call: TRBV20-1
cdr3_length: 15
j_call: TRBJ2-7
cdr3_aa: CSAREELGGSYEQYF

v_call: TRBV14
cdr3_length: 14
j_call: TRBJ1-4
cdr3_aa: CASSQLATNEKLFF

v_call: TRBV7-9
cdr3_length: 17
j_call: TRBJ2-2
cdr3_aa: CASSLLGRDRNAGELFF

v_call: TRBV12-3/TRBV12-4
cdr3_length: 15
j_call: TRBJ2-5
cdr3_aa: CASTELGGIIETQYF

v_call: TRBV12-3/TRBV12-4
cdr3_length: 15
j_call: TRBJ2-7
cdr3_aa: CASSRLSGGTYEQYF

v_call: TRBV12-3/TRBV12-4
cdr3_length: 13
j_call: TRBJ1-2
cdr3_aa: CASSSTGGTGYTF

v_call: TRBV5-1
cdr3_length: 13
j_call: TRBJ2-1
cdr3_aa: CASRQETYNEQFF

v_call: TRBV7-2
cdr3_length: 17
j_call: TRBJ2-2
cdr3_aa: CASSLGLAGEGTGELFF

v_call: TRBV5-1
cdr3_length: 17
j_call: TRBJ2-4
cdr3_aa: CASSPRTSGRGRNIQYF

v_call: TRBV15
cdr3_length: 13
j_call: TRBJ1-6
cdr3_aa: CATSRLANSPLHF

v_call: TRBV7-2
cdr3_length: 13
j_call: TRBJ2-7
cdr3_aa: CASSLAYSEEQYF

v_call: TRBV29-1
cdr3_length: 15
j_call: TRBJ2-2
cdr3_aa: CSVEGTGGKAGELFF

v_call: TRBV3-1
cdr3_length: 18
j_call: TRBJ2-2
cdr3_aa: CASSQWRAVPTNTGELFF

v_call: TRBV4-2
cdr3_length: 20
j_call: TRBJ1-5
cdr3_aa: CASSPRPATGGTVYNQPQHF

v_call: TRBV4-1
cdr3_length: 16
j_call: TRBJ2-7
cdr3_aa: CASSPPPGLGGYGQYF